The 18 T cell receptor beta chains below come from one sample, sequenced in a study of CD8 T cells in ankylosing spondylitis. Overall study results and limits: Roughly eight highly homologous variants made up a TCR beta motif, and this motif appeared characteristic of ankylosing spondylitis blood.

TCRdb analysed the 5' RACE reads with MiXCR anew, one entry per CDR3 protein. The profile shows a few hundred thousand distinct CDR3 sequences, approximately 20% of them singletons. No antigen has been assigned to these receptors. The sequenced material came from blood, either unsorted or a sorted T cell fraction (not recorded which). These receptors came from a male donor with ankylosing spondylitis.

This clonotype occurred a few times. The rearrangement joins TRBV10-3 to TRBJ2-3; D is unclear. CDR1 and CDR2 from the germline V gene are ENHRY and SYGVKD. V dropped 0 bases and J dropped 0 bases, with 10 bases sitting between them. The CDR3 has 16 amino acids. CDR3 sequence (DNA): TGTGCCATCAGTGAGTCGACGACATCAAGCACAGATACGCAGTATTTT. Translated: CAISESTTSSTDTQYF.

The gene calls are TRBV28 and TRBJ2-1; 7 bases fit TRBD2. The CDR3 is 15 residues long. V gave up 5 bases and J gave up 1 base; unmatched junction bases: 5. Germline CDR1 MDHEN, CDR2 SYDVKM. The CDR3 DNA is TGTGCCAGCAGTGATGTTAGCGGGTCCTACAATGAGCAGTTCTTC. Its protein product is CASSDVSGSYNEQFF. The whole variable domain, remainder taken from reference TRBV28 and TRBJ2-1, is DVKVTQSSRYLVKRTGEKVFLECVQDMDHENMFWYRQDPGLGLRLIYFSYDVKMKEKGDIPEGYSVSREKKERFSLILESASTNQTSMYLCASSDVSGSYNEQFFGPGTRLTVL.

The chain joins TRBV30 to TRBJ2-1; TRBD2 aligns across 14 bases. This CDR3 is built from 12 residues. Trimming removed 8 bases from V and 15 bases from J; junction bases left unmatched: 9. Germline-derived CDR1 and CDR2 are GTSNPN and SVGIG (reference sequence). The CDR3 nucleotides read TGTGCCCTGGGACTAGCGGGAGAGGTGGCGTTCTTC. It yields the protein CALGLAGEVAFF.

The V and J genes are TRBV5-1 and TRBJ2-3; unclear D gene. The CDR3 sequence is 14 residues long. V was cut by 2 bases and J by 5 bases, with 12 bases left in between. CDR1 SGHRS and CDR2 YFSETQ come from the germline V gene. CDR3 sequence: CASSFSPSGDTQYF. CDR3 in DNA: TGCGCCAGCAGCTTTAGTCCGTCTGGAGATACGCAGTATTTT.

This clonotype was counted between two and nine times. The chain couples TRBV20-1 to TRBJ2-7; TRBD1 or TRBD2 may be the D gene (5 bases each). Trimming cost V 1 base and J 4 bases, with 11 bases left between them. Germline-derived CDR1 and CDR2 are DFQATT and SNEGSKA (reference sequence). The CDR3 covers 13 residues. CDR3 nucleotide sequence: TGCAGTGCTAGAGCCGGGACGCTGTACGAGCAGTACTTC. Protein product: CSARAGTLYEQYF.

This clonotype was observed a handful of times. The chain has TRBV5-1 and TRBJ1-2; D unclear. Germline assignment: CDR1 SGHRS and CDR2 YFSETQ. The CDR3 length is 13 residues. Trimming took 2 bases from V and 0 from J, leaving 5 bases between them. The DNA of the CDR3 is TGCGCCAGCAGCTTCCAGGCTAACTATGGCTACACCTTC. Protein product: CASSFQANYGYTF.

This clonotype was seen only a few times. The CDR3 region has the DNA TGCGCCAGCAGCCAAGGAGTAGCGGGAGGGTACAATGAGCAGTTCTTC. This encodes CASSQGVAGGYNEQFF. The chain links TRBV4-3 to TRBJ2-1; TRBD2 agrees at 11 bases. Germline-derived CDR1 and CDR2 are LGHNA and YSLEER. CDR3 length: 16 amino acids. V trimming: 1 base; J trimming: 4 bases; junction bases outside the gene matches: 3.

In this sample, this clonotype turned up a few times. The chain carries TRBV7-3 and TRBJ2-2; 8 positions agree with TRBD1. The germline V gene has CDR1 SGHTA and CDR2 FQGTGA. The ends lost 3 bases at V and 6 bases at J; junction bases unmatched: 6. This CDR3 is 15 amino acids long. The CDR3 reads CASSLGTGRAGELFF. The CDR3 DNA reads as TGTGCCAGCAGCTTGGGGACAGGTCGTGCCGGGGAGCTGTTTTTT.

This clonotype was counted many times. This chain joins TRBV14 and TRBJ1-2, with D perhaps TRBD1 (6 bases). Germline CDR1 is SGHDN and CDR2 is FVKESK. Trimming left V 0 bases short and J 13 bases short, with 15 bases between. This CDR3 comprises 13 residues. CDR3 coding DNA: TGTGCCAGCAGCCAAGACCAAGACAGGCGAGGCACCTTC. Protein product: CASSQDQDRRGTF.

The rearrangement joins TRBV30 to TRBJ1-5, with D possibly matching TRBD1 (5 bases). Germline V gene sequence: CDR1 GTSNPN, CDR2 SVGIG (reference sequence). The CDR3 length is 15 residues. V was shortened by 2 bases and J by 4 bases, with 15 bases between the two germline ends. This chain's CDR3 is CAWSPSGRENQPQHF. Here the CDR3 DNA reads TGTGCCTGGAGTCCGTCTGGCAGGGAGAATCAGCCCCAGCATTTT.

This rearrangement joins TRBV20-1 to TRBJ2-2, with 10 bases matching TRBD1. The CDR3 is 13 amino acids. Losses at the gene ends were 6 bases for V and 4 bases for J; bases not matched to a gene: 2. The germline V gene has CDR1 DFQATT and CDR2 SNEGSKA (reference sequence). The CDR3 bases are TGCAGTGCGACAGGGGGCGGCACCGGGGAGCTGTTTTTT. Residues: CSATGGGTGELFF.

Only a few counts were recorded for this clonotype. V and J are TRBV3-1 and TRBJ2-6; no definite D call. CDR1 is LGHDT, CDR2 YNNKEL, per germline (reference sequence). Deletions cut 6 bases from V and 1 base from J, with 10 bases between. The CDR3 is made up of 15 amino acids. Here the CDR3 reads CASRRLLSGANVLTF. In nucleotides, the CDR3 is TGTGCCAGCAGGCGACTTTTGTCTGGGGCCAACGTCCTGACTTTC.

The chain links TRBV14 to TRBJ2-1, with D perhaps TRBD2 (6 bases). Germline V gene lookup returns CDR1 SGHDN and CDR2 FVKESK. Deletions cut 6 bases from V and 3 bases from J, with 12 bases between. The CDR3 extends over 14 amino acids. CDR3 coding DNA: TGTGCCAGCAGTTGGGAGGACTACTACAATGAGCAGTTCTTC. Translation gives CASSWEDYYNEQFF.

The chain has TRBV20-1 and TRBJ2-1; no reliable D call. Trimming pared 1 base from V and 0 bases from J, leaving 7 bases between. Germline CDR1 and CDR2: DFQATT and SNEGSKA (reference sequence). The CDR3 contains 14 residues. The CDR3 DNA reads TGCAGTGCTAGAGGGCTTTACTCCTACAATGAGCAGTTCTTC. It encodes CSARGLYSYNEQFF.

This clonotype was picked up a small number of times. CDR3 sequence (DNA): TGTGCCAGCAGCCCAAGCGACTACTCCTACAATGAGCAGTTCTTC. It encodes CASSPSDYSYNEQFF. The chain links TRBV14 to TRBJ2-1; D is perhaps TRBD2 (5 bases). Germline V gene data show CDR1 as SGHDN and CDR2 as FVKESK. Trimming took off 4 bases at V and 0 bases at J, with 10 bases between the two ends. The CDR3 extends over 15 amino acids.

This rearrangement joins TRBV5-1 to TRBJ2-1; 10 bases fit TRBD2. Per the germline V gene, CDR1 is SGHRS and CDR2 is YFSETQ. V lost 4 bases, J lost 6 bases, and 7 bases stayed unmatched. CDR3 size: 15 residues. The CDR3 loop is CASSIQTSGFNEQFF. The CDR3 nucleotides read TGCGCCAGCAGCATACAGACTAGCGGGTTCAATGAGCAGTTCTTC.

This clonotype was counted only a few times. This chain uses TRBV6-5 with TRBJ2-4; D remains unclear. The length of the CDR3 is 14 residues. Germline values: CDR1 MNHEY, CDR2 SVGAGI. The ends were cut back, 0 bases at V and 1 base at J, with 4 bases in the middle. The CDR3 here is CASSYSQAKNIQYF. For the CDR3, the DNA is TGTGCCAGCAGTTACTCACAGGCCAAAAACATTCAGTACTTC.

This clonotype was counted ten times or more. This chain joins TRBV29-1 and TRBJ2-3; 7 positions agree with TRBD2. Germline V CDR1 and CDR2: SQVTM, ANQGSEA. This CDR3 has 12 amino acids. Germline trimming cut 7 bases from V and 4 bases from J; bases unmatched to any gene: 5. Here the CDR3 reads CSDGGNADTQYF. Written as DNA, the CDR3 is TGCAGCGACGGGGGGAACGCAGATACGCAGTATTTT.